Below are 12 T cell receptor beta chains sequenced from a single sample in a study of shared clonotypes between healthy human individuals. Data came from immunoSEQ multiplex PCR; TCRdb stores just in-frame clones and leaves some out. Altogether roughly 2,300,000 clones are present, less than 95% being singletons, with the ten largest covering around 0.38%. Sequenced material: naive CD4+ T cells from PBMCs. Subset denoted: CD45RA+ positively selected. The source of these receptors is a man between 18 and 29 years old in good health. Some clones in this sample may be carry-over from other donors' samples.

The gene calls are TRBV2 and TRBJ2-1; 14 nucleotides align to TRBD2. The germline V gene has CDR1 SNHLY and CDR2 FYNNEI. The CDR3 is made up of 17 amino acids. After removal of 6 bases from V and 6 bases from J, the junction contained 10 bases not matched to a gene. CDR3 amino acids: CASSEIPGLAGVNEQFF. The CDR3, as DNA: TGTGCCAGCAGCGAAATACCGGGACTAGCGGGAGTCAATGAGCAGTTCTTC.

The CDR3 sequence: CASSLGAGRAETQYF. CDR3 DNA: TGTGCCAGCAGCTTAGGAGCAGGACGGGCAGAGACCCAGTACTTC. The chain uses TRBV7-3 and TRBJ2-5, with no clear D. The V gene's germline CDR1 is SGHTA and CDR2 FQGTGA. CDR3 size: 15 residues. V gave up 2 bases and J gave up 4 bases, with 14 bases separating them. Supplemented by reference TRBV7-3 and TRBJ2-5, the full variable domain reads GAGVSQTPSNKVTEKGKYVELRCDPISGHTALYWYRQSLGQGPEFLIYFQGTGAADDSGLPNDRFFAVRPEGSVSTLKIQRTERGDSAVYLCASSLGAGRAETQYFGPGTRLLVL.

The gene calls are TRBV11-2 and TRBJ2-5; 10 bases line up with TRBD1. The CDR3 has 17 amino acids. Germline values: CDR1 SGHAT, CDR2 FQNNGV. V shed 5 bases and J 4 bases; nucleotides not matched to a gene: 13. The CDR3 protein is CASSPGTWDRGGETQYF. The CDR3 nucleotides are TGTGCCAGCAGCCCCGGGACCTGGGACAGGGGAGGAGAGACCCAGTACTTC.

J is TRBJ1-1 and V is TRBV7-2; D unclear. The CDR3 covers 14 residues. The V end lost 2 bases, the J end lost 7 bases, and 14 bases lay between the germline ends. Per germline, CDR1 SGHTA and CDR2 FQGNSA. CDR3 sequence: CASSLFAPNLEAFF. Written as DNA, the CDR3 is TGTGCCAGCAGCTTATTCGCTCCGAACCTTGAAGCTTTCTTT.

The rearrangement joins TRBV27 to TRBJ1-2, with 7 bases lining up with TRBD1. The CDR3 contains 15 residues. The V segment lost 0 bases and the J segment 5 bases; nucleotides outside the gene matches: 6. Germline V gives CDR1 MNHEY, CDR2 SMNVEV (reference sequence). CDR3 bases: TGTGCCAGCAGTTTATCGCTAGGGGGCTGGTATGGCTACACCTTC. The encoded protein is CASSLSLGGWYGYTF.

The CDR3 DNA sequence: TGCGCCAGCAGCCTGGAGAGGGGGAGTGGGGCTTTCTTT. It codes for CASSLERGSGAFF. The chain recombines TRBV5-1 with TRBJ1-1; D may be TRBD1 (6 bases). CDR3 length equals 13 residues. Germline CDR1 and CDR2: SGHRS and YFSETQ. V lost 4 bases and J 11 bases, leaving 18 bases between the germline ends. Variable domain in full (rest from reference TRBV5-1 and TRBJ1-1): KAGVTQTPRYLIKTRGQQVTLSCSPISGHRSVSWYQQTPGQGLQFLFEYFSETQRNKGNFPGRFSGRQFSNSRSEMNVSTLELGDSALYLCASSLERGSGAFFGQGTRLTVV.

V is TRBV5-1 and J is TRBJ2-7; D is perhaps TRBD1 (5 bases). Trimming left V 4 bases short and J 9 bases short, with 14 bases between. Per the germline V gene, CDR1 is SGHRS and CDR2 is YFSETQ. The length of the CDR3 is 12 residues. The CDR3 sequence is CASSADQGRQYF. DNA for the CDR3: TGCGCCAGCAGCGCGGACCAGGGTAGGCAGTACTTC.

This clone came up a few times. The chain links TRBV28 to TRBJ2-5; D ambiguous. V gave up 6 bases and J gave up 5 bases, with 10 bases separating them. From germline, CDR1 is MDHEN and CDR2 SYDVKM. The CDR3 covers 12 residues. The CDR3 loop reads CASSQSGETQYF. CDR3 nucleotides: TGTGCCAGCAGCCAGTCCGGGGAGACCCAGTACTTC.

A remark on this clone: The sample holds other DNA sequences that translate to the same CDR3. The chain links TRBV7-2 to TRBJ2-5; 9 nucleotides line up with TRBD1. In germline, CDR1 is SGHTA, CDR2 FQGNSA. This CDR3 comprises 14 residues. The V and J ends lost 3 bases and 5 bases, in that order; junction bases with no gene match: 4. The CDR3 DNA follows: TGTGCCAGCAGCTTCGACAGGGGGAGGGAGACCCAGTACTTC. Translated, it gives CASSFDRGRETQYF. Looking up the rest from reference TRBV7-2 and TRBJ2-5 gives the full variable domain: GAGVSQSPSNKVTEKGKDVELRCDPISGHTALYWYRQSLGQGLEFLIYFQGNSAPDKSGLPSDRFSAERTGGSVSTLTIQRTQQEDSAVYLCASSFDRGRETQYFGPGTRLLVL.

CDR3 protein: CASSQGAGAYGYTF. The CDR3 DNA is TGCGCCAGCAGCCAAGGGGCCGGGGCCTATGGCTACACCTTC. This chain uses TRBV4-1 with TRBJ1-2; maybe TRBD1 (5 bases). This CDR3 has 14 amino acids. Trimming cost V 1 base and J 4 bases, with 10 bases left between them. CDR1 is MGHRA and CDR2 is YSYEKL in the germline V gene.

The chain recombines TRBV14 with TRBJ2-1; D might be TRBD2 (6 bases). V dropped 2 bases and J dropped 11 bases, with 22 bases sitting between them. The CDR3 is 16 residues long. CDR1 and CDR2 from the germline V gene are SGHDN and FVKESK. The CDR3 DNA is TGTGCCAGCAGCCAACCCGGGACGGGGACTCCTCGGAAGCAGTTCTTC. This sequence encodes CASSQPGTGTPRKQFF. Looking up the rest from reference TRBV14 and TRBJ2-1 gives the full variable domain: EAGVTQFPSHSVIEKGQTVTLRCDPISGHDNLYWYRRVMGKEIKFLLHFVKESKQDESGMPNNRFLAERTGGTYSTLKVQPAELEDSGVYFCASSQPGTGTPRKQFFGPGTRLTVL.

V usage is TRBV7-9 and J usage is TRBJ2-2, with D possibly matching TRBD1 (5 bases). The CDR3 contains 14 residues. Per the germline V gene, CDR1 is SEHNR and CDR2 is FQNEAQ (reference sequence). The V and J ends lost 1 base and 7 bases respectively, with 10 bases between them. CDR3 sequence reads: CASSLGGAGGELFF. The CDR3 DNA is TGTGCCAGCAGCTTAGGGGGCGCAGGCGGGGAGCTGTTTTTT.